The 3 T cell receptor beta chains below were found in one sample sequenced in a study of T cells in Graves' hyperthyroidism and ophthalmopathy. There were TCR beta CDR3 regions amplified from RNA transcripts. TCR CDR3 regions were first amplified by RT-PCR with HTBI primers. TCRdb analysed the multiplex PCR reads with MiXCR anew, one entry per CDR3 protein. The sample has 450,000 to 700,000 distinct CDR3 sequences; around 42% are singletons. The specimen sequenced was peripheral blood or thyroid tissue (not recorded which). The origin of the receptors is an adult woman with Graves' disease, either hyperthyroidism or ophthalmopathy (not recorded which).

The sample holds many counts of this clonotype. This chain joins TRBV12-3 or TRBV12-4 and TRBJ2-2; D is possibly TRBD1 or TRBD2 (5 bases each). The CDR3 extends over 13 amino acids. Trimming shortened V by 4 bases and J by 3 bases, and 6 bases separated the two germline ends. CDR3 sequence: CASSWGYTGELFF. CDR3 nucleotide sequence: TGTGCCAGCAGTTGGGGGTACACCGGGGAGCTGTTTTTT.

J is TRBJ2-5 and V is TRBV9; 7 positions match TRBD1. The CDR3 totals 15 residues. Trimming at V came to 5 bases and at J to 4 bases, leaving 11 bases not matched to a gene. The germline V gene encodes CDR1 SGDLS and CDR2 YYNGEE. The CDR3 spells CASSAETGAGETQYF. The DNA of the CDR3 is TGTGCCAGCAGTGCGGAAACAGGGGCGGGAGAGACCCAGTACTTC.

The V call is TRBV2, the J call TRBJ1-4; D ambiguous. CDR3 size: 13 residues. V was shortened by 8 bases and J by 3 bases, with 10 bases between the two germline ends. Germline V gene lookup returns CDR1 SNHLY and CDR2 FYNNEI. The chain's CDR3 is CASQGRANEKLFF. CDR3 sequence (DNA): TGTGCCAGCCAAGGGCGGGCTAATGAAAAACTGTTTTTT.